This T cell receptor beta chain was sequenced during a study of blood T cell repertoires in COVID-19. Study summary: Samples of COVID-19 (acute and convalescent) were obtained from the United States, Italy and Spain. Sources were T cells, B-cell-depleted T cells, or PBMCs; the material itself was cDNA or gDNA.

In the source study's methods: Amplification of reference gene primers was used by the study to estimate nucleated cell counts. Some clones are missing from TCRdb's copy, which holds only in-frame ones; the method was immunoSEQ multiplex PCR. Clonal size and the V and J genes are those of that table, whereas D and trimming came from the DNA. Of about 520,000 clones in the sample, 80% to 90% are singletons; the top ten hold about 3%. The material sequenced was peripheral blood. The receptor was derived from a human donor in a cohort sampled during active COVID-19.

The CDR3 sequence is CASSLGGGAYEQYF. The CDR3 DNA sequence: TGTGCCAGCAGCTTAGGCGGCGGCGCCTACGAGCAGTACTTC. The chain joins TRBV7-9 to TRBJ2-7, with D hard to call. With 1 base removed from V and 2 bases from J, the gap between germline ends came to 9 bases. CDR3 length: 14 amino acids. Germline-derived CDR1 and CDR2 are SEHNR and FQNEAQ (reference sequence).